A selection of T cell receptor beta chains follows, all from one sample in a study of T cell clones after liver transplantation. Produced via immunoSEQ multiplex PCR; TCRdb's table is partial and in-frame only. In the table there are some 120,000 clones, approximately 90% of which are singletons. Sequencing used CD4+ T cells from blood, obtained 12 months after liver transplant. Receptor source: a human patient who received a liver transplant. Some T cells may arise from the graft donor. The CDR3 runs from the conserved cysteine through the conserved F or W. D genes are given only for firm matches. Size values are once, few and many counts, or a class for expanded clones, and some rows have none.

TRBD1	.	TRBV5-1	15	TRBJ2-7	TGCGCCAGCAGCCTGGTTCTAGGACAGGCCGACGAGCAGTACTTC	CASSLVLGQADEQYF
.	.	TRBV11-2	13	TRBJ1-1	TGTGCCAGCAGCTTATACAGGTGGACTGAAGCTTTCTTT	CASSLYRWTEAFF
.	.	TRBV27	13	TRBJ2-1	TGTGCCAGCAGCGCGGGGTTAGCTTGGTTTCCGTTCTTC	CASSAGLAWFPFF
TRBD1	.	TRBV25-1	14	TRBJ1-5	TGTGCCAGCCGGGGACAGGGCAACAATCAGCCCCAGCATTTT	CASRGQGNNQPQHF
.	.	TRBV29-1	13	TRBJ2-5	TGCAGCGTTGAAGAGACACCCGGGGAGACCCAGTACTTC	CSVEETPGETQYF
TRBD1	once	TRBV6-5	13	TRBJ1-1	TGTGCCAGCAGTTACGACAGGGCCACTGAAGCTTTCTTT	CASSYDRATEAFF
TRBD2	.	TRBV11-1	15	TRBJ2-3	TGTGCCAGCAGCGCAGGGACTAGGAGCACAGATACGCAGTATTTT	CASSAGTRSTDTQYF
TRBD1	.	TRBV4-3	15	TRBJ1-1	TGCGCCAGCAGCCACGGGACAGCAACGAACACTGAAGCTTTCTTT	CASSHGTATNTEAFF
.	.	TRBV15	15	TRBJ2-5	TGTGCCACCAGCAGATCAAGGGGGAGAGAAGAGACCCAGTACTTC	CATSRSRGREETQYF
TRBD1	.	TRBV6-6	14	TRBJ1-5	TGTGCCAGCAGTTACACAACAGGGGATCAGCCCCAGCATTTT	CASSYTTGDQPQHF
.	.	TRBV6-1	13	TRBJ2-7	TGTGCCAGCAGTGAAGGGATCGAGGCCGAGCAGTACTTC	CASSEGIEAEQYF
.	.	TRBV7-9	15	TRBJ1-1	TGTGCCAGCAGCTTAGTCGGTGACAGGAACACTGAAGCTTTCTTT	CASSLVGDRNTEAFF
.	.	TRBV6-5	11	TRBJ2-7	TGTGCCAGCAGTGACTCATACGAGCAGTACTTC	CASSDSYEQYF
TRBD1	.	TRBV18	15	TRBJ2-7	TGTGCCAGCTCATCGCCGGGACAGGGGGCGTGGGAGCAGTACTTC	CASSSPGQGAWEQYF
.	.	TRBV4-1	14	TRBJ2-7	TGCGCCAGCAGCCAAGCCCTCCAGCGGCACGAGCAGTACTTC	CASSQALQRHEQYF
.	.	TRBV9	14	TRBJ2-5	TGTGCCAGCAGCCCCGGACAAATACAAGAGACCCAGTACTTC	CASSPGQIQETQYF
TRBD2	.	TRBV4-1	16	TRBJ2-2	TGCGCCAGCAGCCAAGTTATGGTAGCGGGAAGCGGGGAGCTGTTTTTT	CASSQVMVAGSGELFF
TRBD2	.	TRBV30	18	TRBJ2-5	TGTGCCTGGAGCAGCCTGAGGACTAGTTCTCCGGGTCAAGAGACCCAGTACTTC	CAWSSLRTSSPGQETQYF
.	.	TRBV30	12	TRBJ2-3	TGTGCCTGGACTCCTGGACTAGATACGCAGTATTTT	CAWTPGLDTQYF
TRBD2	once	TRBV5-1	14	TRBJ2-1	TGCGCCAGCAGCTCGGGACTAGTGCACAATGAGCAGTTCTTC	CASSSGLVHNEQFF
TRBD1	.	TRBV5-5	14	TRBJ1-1	TGTGCCAGCAGCTTGACAGGGGGCGTGACTGAAGCTTTCTTT	CASSLTGGVTEAFF
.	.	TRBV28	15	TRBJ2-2	TGTGCCAGCAGTTTAAGAACGGCGAACACCGGGGAGCTGTTTTTT	CASSLRTANTGELFF
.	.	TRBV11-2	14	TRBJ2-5	TGTGCCAGCAGCTCCCCGCGAGGGCGAGAGACCCAGTACTTC	CASSSPRGRETQYF
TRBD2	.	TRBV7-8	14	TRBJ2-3	TGTGCCAGCAGCCTTAGCGGGAGGGCAGATACGCAGTATTTT	CASSLSGRADTQYF
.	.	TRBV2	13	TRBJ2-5	TGTGCCAGCAGGCTGGACAGTCAAGAGACCCAGTACTTC	CASRLDSQETQYF
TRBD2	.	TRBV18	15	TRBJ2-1	TGTGCCAGCTCACCCGGGACTAGCGCGTACAATGAGCAGTTCTTC	CASSPGTSAYNEQFF
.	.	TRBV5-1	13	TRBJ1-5	TGCGCCAGCAGCTTGGAGGGGCTTCAGCCCCAGCATTTT	CASSLEGLQPQHF
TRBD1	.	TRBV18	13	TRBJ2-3	TGTGCCAGCTCACCGACAGGGACAGATACGCAGTATTTT	CASSPTGTDTQYF
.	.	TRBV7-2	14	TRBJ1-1	TGTGCCAGCAGCTTATACTCTTTGGCTTCCGAAGCTTTCTTT	CASSLYSLASEAFF
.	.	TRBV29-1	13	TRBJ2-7	TGCAGCGTTGCTCGCTCTAGGGACTACGAGCAGTACTTC	CSVARSRDYEQYF
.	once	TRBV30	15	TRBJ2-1	TGTGCCTGGACCTCCCTAGCGTTCACTGACAATGAGCAGTTCTTC	CAWTSLAFTDNEQFF
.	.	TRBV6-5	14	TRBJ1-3	TGTGCCAGCAGTTTGGCAGGGTCGGGAAACACCATATATTTT	CASSLAGSGNTIYF
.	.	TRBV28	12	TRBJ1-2	TGTGCCAGCACCGGACAGTCTTTGGGCTACACCTTC	CASTGQSLGYTF